The clone carrying this T cell receptor beta chain showed up just a few times. The data originate from a study of CD8+ T cells in alopecia areata. Sequencing used cDNA as its template, made by extracting RNA and reverse transcribing it. Clones were sequenced by immunoSEQ multiplex PCR, and TCRdb holds only the in-frame ones, with some missing. The sample lists 140,000 or so clones; around 49% were seen once. CDR1 MNHNS and CDR2 SASEGT come from the germline V gene. After removal of 3 bases from V and 4 bases from J, the junction contained 8 bases not matched to a gene. This CDR3 has 16 residues. Collected material from alopecia areata patients comprised lesional scalp punch biopsies and peripheral blood.

This clonotype was sampled from a human donor with alopecia areata. Sequences were derived from CD4+ T cells sorted from blood, sampled at week 0. The chain uses TRBV6-1 and TRBJ2-7; 11 nucleotides match TRBD1. The CDR3 DNA follows: TGTGCCAGCAGTGACCTCCTCGGGACAGGGGGATACGAGCAGTACTTC. Protein sequence: CASSDLLGTGGYEQYF.